This TCR beta chain emerged from a study of cytomegalovirus exposure and HLA in healthy donors listed by TCRdb under 2017. Regarding the complete study: According to an earlier analysis of a few hundred of the donors, 200 million or so T cells yielded 90 million to 140 million unique TCR beta sequences and 276 Gb of sequence data. Roughly 300 gigabases of sequencing data and around 80 million unique TCR sequences made up an early release that covered approximately 620 HLA-typed donors. Of the roughly 390 genotyped donors, about 84% fell in the genetic ancestry cluster associated with self-reported Caucasian donors. The study aimed to test whether signatures of past pathogen exposure could be identified by cataloging public T cell receptors. The study profiled the T cell repertoires of about 640 subjects by immunosequencing and related them to cytomegalovirus serostatus. In addition to the first cohort of 666 subjects, a separate validation cohort of approximately 120 different subjects was used. The study combined high-throughput TCR immunosequencing, statistical association of individual TCRs with disease status, and machine learning to predict cytomegalovirus infection status. A later analysis re-examined previously published TCR beta repertoires from over 500 donors and added high-resolution HLA genotyping to investigate patterns of TCR occurrence. The later analysis used no new phenotypic data to find candidate immune exposures, relying instead on TCR beta sequences and their occurrence across donors. An earlier analysis of more than 450 of the donors used high-throughput TCR beta sequencing to judge whether each TCR beta V gene segment behaved as functional or pseudogenic. Alongside the repertoire data, information on donor age, sex, ethnicity and CMV serostatus was compiled. A later genetic analysis used genome-wide SNP genotypes for about three fifths of the roughly 700 donors, treating that subset as a discovery cohort. Every discovery cohort repertoire had been produced on one sequencing platform. Both class I and class II loci were covered by HLA typing, at four-digit resolution. The number of typed donors differed by locus: roughly 629-640 for A, B, C, DRB1 and DQB1; approximately 540 for DQA1; about 600 for DPA1; and about 450 for DPB1. About five DR-DQ haplotypes were treated as single units for association and clustering because of strong linkage in the cohort. Across approximately 400 genotyped donors of the cohort, an average of about 240,000 unique TCR beta nucleotide sequences per donor were sequenced, and approximately 17% of those sequences were non-productive. On the study overall, not on this receptor specifically: Compared with equally common non-associated chains, HLA-associated TCR beta chains in a later analysis were more clonally expanded and had lower generation probabilities. A later genetic analysis reported fewer N-insertions in productive TCRs among donors in an Asian-associated ancestry cluster than the roughly 650-donor mean. Cytomegalovirus status was reported to be diagnosed by the classifier with high specificity and sensitivity in both the original and validation cohorts. The earlier analysis of approximately 540 of the donors excluded approximately 17 rarely observed V segments, including chromosome 9 orphons, because counts were too low. At a false discovery rate of 0.05, a later analysis linked under 20,000 TCR beta sequences to specific HLA alleles. The cohort was sequenced for TCR beta chains only, and without alpha or paired-chain data the features that could be detected were limited. According to a later analysis, TCR association rates differed among HLA loci, with DRB1 alleles showing the most associated TCRs and HLA-C alleles showing the fewest. In the study, around 160 TCR beta chains were listed as associated with cytomegalovirus. The 87-base-pair reads could not distinguish some IMGT-functional V segments, including TRBV6-2 and TRBV6-3, so those segments were excluded. Strong co-occurrence of HLA alleles, especially DR and DQ, made assigning TCR associations to individual alleles difficult. In a later analysis, most CMV-associated TCR beta chains were found to appear HLA-restricted, with HLA associations seemingly driven largely by CMV exposure. The authors suggested that the approach could potentially be extended to other disease states and immunological phenotypes. A group of highly shared sequence variants was considered likely to be a technical artifact of the sequencing pipeline. Correlated functional status among segregating V segments might reflect linkage disequilibrium, but an unknown experimental factor could not be ruled out. The presence/absence analyses assumed that sequencing depth was roughly uniform across donors, and that assumption may not be true. A further reported finding was that TCR beta sequences accurately predicted the HLA-A and HLA-B alleles for most subjects in the first cohort. Broadly in line with IMGT annotations, most TCR beta V segments showed up in productive rearrangements about 87% or about 30% of the time in an earlier analysis of several hundred of the donors. A later genetic analysis associated a missense DCLRE1C variant with V-gene and J-gene trimming of TCR beta chains, and an independent cohort replicated the association. In vitro tests confirmed that a few of the cytomegalovirus-associated TCR beta chains recognize cytomegalovirus antigens. Because HLA typing was unavailable for some donors at each locus, only the typed subset was used in association tests. For the cohort, immune exposure information was limited to CMV serostatus. A later analysis reported that several top co-occurrence clusters appeared linked to parvovirus B19, influenza, CMV and Epstein-Barr virus. While some public TCRs were present in many individuals, most TCR sequences turned up only very rarely across donors.

The cohort was made up of roughly 670 healthy bone marrow donors. At the time of sampling, all cohort members were nominally healthy, though unrecorded immune exposures were likely present. The donor was CMV seronegative and was included in the group of 352 seronegative cohort members. Every donor gave a peripheral blood sample, and the peripheral blood mononuclear cells from that sample were used for TCR beta sequencing. Genomic DNA extraction from the blood cell samples was performed with the Qiagen DNeasy Blood Extraction Kit. Remarks on this clone: Which antigen it targets is not known. No much larger clone is present one base from it, and per-base qualities are unavailable.

Relative to germline, V is missing 6 bases and J is missing 4 bases, with 5 bases of the junction outside any gene match. Sequences LNHDA (CDR1) and SQIVND (CDR2) are obtained from the germline V gene (reference sequence). Including cysteine and phenylalanine, the CDR3 has 13 amino acids. Kept here is only the CDR3 DNA, which spans 39 bases and is read in frame from base 1. Libraries were constructed by the immunoSEQ multiplex PCR assay. A mixture of 60 forward primers for TCR Vbeta segments and 13 reverse primers for TCR Jbeta segments was used in the multiplex PCR. Amplification of the CDR3 region of rearranged TCR beta genes was performed with a multiplex PCR assay on genomic DNA. Amplified TCR beta libraries were sequenced as 87-base-pair reads on the Illumina HiSeq System. Regarding the original processing steps: A later analysis tallied 70 million to 100 million unique TCR beta chains across the 666 repertoires, and about 10 million of those chains were shared by two or more donors. To remove PCR and sequencing errors, raw reads were error-corrected and collapsed into unique sequences using a nearest-neighbor algorithm that merged closely related sequences. Alignment of CDR3 sequences to IMGT reference sequences was used to assign V, D and J gene segments. Each retained sequence needed at least a six-nucleotide match to both a V gene segment and a J gene segment. Rearrangements were classified as productive when the CDR3 lacked stop codons and remained in frame with V and J, and all other rearrangements were classified as non-productive. Following IMGT convention, CDR3 was defined as the stretch from the second conserved V-encoded cysteine to the conserved J-encoded phenylalanine. The earlier analysis of a few hundred of the donors excluded sequences that lacked an unambiguous match to a single V gene segment. An earlier analysis of almost 600 of the donors classified V segments as functional when productive rearrangements were above 56.7% and as segregating when the standard deviation between donors was above 5%. To diagnose cytomegalovirus status from the catalog of TCR beta chain sequences, a statistical classification framework was built. In a later analysis, V and J genes were assigned by comparing TCR nucleotide sequences against IMGT/GENE-DB human TR gene sequences. In a later analysis, CDR3 sequences and most-parsimonious VDJ recombination scenarios were assigned using the TCRdist pipeline. In a later analysis, each TCR beta chain was defined by its CDR3 amino acid sequence together with its V-gene family, and reads without a unique V-gene family were excluded. In a later analysis, 450 to 600 highly shared, low-generation-probability nucleotide sequences were removed to address suspected cross-contamination and a sequencing artifact. In a later analysis, a clonal expansion index was calculated for each public chain from normalized within-repertoire ranks of inferred template counts. In a later analysis, generation probabilities were computed using a VDJ recombination model fitted to out-of-frame rearrangements, and the results were checked against IGoR. A later analysis scored TCR-TCR, TCR-HLA and TCR-CMV co-occurrence with hypergeometric tests, applying a repertoire-size bias correction to TCR pairs. A later analysis estimated false discovery rates by permuting HLA or CMV assignments 20 times. In a later analysis, co-occurring TCRs were grouped using DBSCAN, and TCRdist sequence similarity was added for clustering within HLA-allele-positive subsets. Repertoires with fewer than 30,000 or more than 120,000 public chains were left out of co-occurrence clustering, as were about 5 repertoires with anomalous nucleotide sharing. TCRdb re-hosts the immuneACCESS table, in-frame sequences only. Its copies lack some clones; in the studies checked, an unresolved V gene accounts for under half of them, and the cause for the rest is not known. That table furnishes V, J and clone size, whereas the DNA furnished D and trimming. The table for this sample lists 90,000 to 150,000 clones; 15% of them were counted only once. The top ten constitute 1.5% to 2% of the sample.

This sequence uses TRBV19 and TRBJ2-5; 7 of the junction bases match TRBD1. Input material: PBMCs. The TCR originated in a woman aged 18-29 years in good health and CMV-seronegative. The CDR3 protein is CASSEQGRETQYF. The DNA reads as follows: TGTGCCAGTAGCGAACAGGGGCGAGAGACCCAGTACTTC. The CDR3, completed at both ends by the reference TRBV19 and TRBJ2-5 genes, gives the full variable domain DGGITQSPKYLFRKEGQNVTLSCEQNLNHDAMYWYRQDPGQGLRLIYYSQIVNDFQKGDIAEGYSVSREKKESFPLTVTSAQKNPTAFYLCASSEQGRETQYFGPGTRLLVL.